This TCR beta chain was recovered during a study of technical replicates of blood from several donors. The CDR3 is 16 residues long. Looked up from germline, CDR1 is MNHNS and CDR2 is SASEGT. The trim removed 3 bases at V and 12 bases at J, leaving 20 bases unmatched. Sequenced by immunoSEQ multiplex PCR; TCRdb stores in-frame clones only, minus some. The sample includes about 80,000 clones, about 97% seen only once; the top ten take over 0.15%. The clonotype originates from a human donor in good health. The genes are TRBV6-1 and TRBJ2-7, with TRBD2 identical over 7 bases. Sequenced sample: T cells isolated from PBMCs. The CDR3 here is CASSDTTRDYKEFGYF. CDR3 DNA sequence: TGTGCCAGCAGTGACACCACCCGGGACTACAAGGAATTTGGGTACTTC.